These 8 T cell receptor beta chains were all obtained from the same sample, sequenced in a study of blood T cell repertoires in COVID-19. The data were produced by immunoSEQ multiplex PCR, yet TCRdb's version contains in-frame clones alone and is incomplete. The sample records about 200,000 clones, 89% being singletons. Input material: PBMCs or T cells enriched from blood (not recorded which). The source of these receptors is a woman between 18 and 29 years old who had recovered from COVID-19.

The chain links TRBV5-6 to TRBJ2-3; D is perhaps TRBD1 (6 bases). Looked up from germline, CDR1 is SGHDT and CDR2 is YYEEEE. The ends were cut back, 1 base at V and 9 bases at J, with 15 bases in the middle. This CDR3 spans 14 amino acids. This CDR3 reads CASSLRSTGFTQYF. The CDR3 DNA reads TGTGCCAGCAGCTTGCGCTCAACAGGGTTCACGCAGTATTTT.

The rearrangement links TRBV28 to TRBJ2-3, with 9 bases that match TRBD2. The CDR3 runs to 14 residues. Per germline, CDR1 MDHEN and CDR2 SYDVKM. The trim removed 5 bases at V and 8 bases at J, leaving 8 bases unmatched. The DNA of the CDR3 is TGTGCCAGCAGTCTCCCTCTGACTAGCGGTACGCAGTATTTT. Protein: CASSLPLTSGTQYF.

V usage is TRBV24-1 and J usage is TRBJ2-1; tentative D call: TRBD2 (5 bases). CDR3 length: 13 residues. V lost 4 bases to trimming and J lost 7 bases, with 10 bases between them. The germline CDR1 and CDR2 sequences are KGHDR and SFDVKD. The CDR3 DNA follows: TGTGCCACCAGTGAGGATCCGGGGAATGAGCAGTTCTTC. Protein: CATSEDPGNEQFF.

This rearrangement joins TRBV12-3 or TRBV12-4 to TRBJ1-5, with unresolved D. This CDR3 comprises 12 residues. Trimming pared 6 bases from V and 4 bases from J, leaving 7 bases between. The chain's CDR3 is CASRERNQPQHF. CDR3 in DNA: TGTGCCAGCAGAGAGAGAAATCAGCCCCAGCATTTT.

The chain links TRBV5-5 to TRBJ2-2; D ambiguous. Germline CDR1 SGHKS, CDR2 YYEKEE (reference sequence). Trimming removed 0 bases from V and 3 bases from J, with 3 bases in between. The CDR3 contains 13 residues. The CDR3 loop reads CASSLADTGELFF. CDR3 sequence (DNA): TGTGCCAGCAGCTTGGCCGACACCGGGGAGCTGTTTTTT.

The chain joins TRBV6-2 or TRBV6-3 to TRBJ2-2, with TRBD1 as a possible D gene (6 bases). Germline loops: CDR1 MNHEY, CDR2 SVGEGT. The CDR3 consists of 17 residues. Trimming took off 2 bases at V and 0 bases at J, with 13 bases between the two ends. The CDR3 loop reads CASSYIRDIPNTGELFF. The DNA of the CDR3 is TGTGCCAGCAGTTACATAAGGGACATACCGAACACCGGGGAGCTGTTTTTT.

This clone showed up just once. This chain connects TRBV19 to TRBJ1-5; no clear D. V shed 0 bases and J shed 7 bases, with 7 bases lying between them. In germline, CDR1 is LNHDA, CDR2 SQIVND (reference sequence). The CDR3 is 13 residues long. The DNA of the CDR3 is TGTGCCAGTAGTATAGACGGGGAGCAGCCCCAGCATTTT. It encodes CASSIDGEQPQHF.

In its sample, this clone was seen once. CDR3 coding DNA: TGTGCCAGCAGCTTAGGGGGACAGGGACGTGACGAGCAGTACTTC. This encodes CASSLGGQGRDEQYF. The rearrangement joins TRBV11-2 to TRBJ2-7; 9 bases are shared with TRBD1. V lost 1 base, J lost 5 bases, and 6 bases stayed unmatched. CDR3 length: 15 residues. Germline assignment: CDR1 SGHAT and CDR2 FQNNGV.